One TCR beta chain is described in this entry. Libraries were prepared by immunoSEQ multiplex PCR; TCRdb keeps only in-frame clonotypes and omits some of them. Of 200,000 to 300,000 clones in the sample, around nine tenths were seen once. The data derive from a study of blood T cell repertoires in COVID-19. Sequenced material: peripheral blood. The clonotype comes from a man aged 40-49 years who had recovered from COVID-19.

The CDR3 loop is CASSSGTGRRQETQYF. In DNA, the CDR3 is TGCGCCAGCAGCTCCGGGACAGGAAGAAGGCAAGAGACCCAGTACTTC. The rearrangement uses TRBV5-1 and TRBJ2-5; 8 bases align to TRBD1. V shed 3 bases, J shed 2 bases, and the junction held 9 bases outside the gene matches. The length of the CDR3 is 16 residues. Germline CDR1 is SGHRS and CDR2 is YFSETQ.